These 25 T cell receptor beta chains were all obtained from the same sample, sequenced in a study of T cell responses to AZD1222 COVID-19 vaccine. Repertoires were generated with immunoSEQ multiplex PCR, while TCRdb's copy carries only in-frame clones and drops some. The sample has about 85,000 clones; 90% are singletons. The specimen comprised peripheral blood, sampled on day 0 of AZD1222 vaccination. The receptors stem from an adult in good health.

The chain joins TRBV6-5 to TRBJ2-7; D not certain. Germline lookup yields CDR1 MNHEY and CDR2 SVGAGI. The V end lost 6 bases, the J end lost 7 bases, and 16 bases lay between the germline ends. This CDR3 comprises 13 residues. DNA of the CDR3: TGTGCCAGCAGCAAAGATTCGAGTCGAGAGCAGTACTTC. It specifies CASSKDSSREQYF.

The chain has TRBV5-5 and TRBJ2-2; D remains ambiguous. V dropped 0 bases and J dropped 2 bases, with 11 bases sitting between them. The germline CDR1 and CDR2 sequences are SGHKS and YYEKEE (reference sequence). This CDR3 comprises 16 residues. The CDR3 loop is CASSLGITANTGELFF. The CDR3, as DNA: TGTGCCAGCAGCTTGGGGATTACAGCCAACACCGGGGAGCTGTTTTTT. Together with reference TRBV5-5 and TRBJ2-2, the CDR3 gives the full variable domain: DAGVTQSPTHLIKTRGQQVTLRCSPISGHKSVSWYQQVLGQGPQFIFQYYEKEERGRGNFPDRFSARQFPNYSSELNVNALLLGDSALYLCASSLGITANTGELFFGEGSRLTVL.

V is TRBV5-1 and J is TRBJ1-1, with no clear D. Per the germline V gene, CDR1 is SGHRS and CDR2 is YFSETQ. V gave up 1 base and J gave up 7 bases, with 11 bases separating them. CDR3 length equals 13 residues. The CDR3 nucleotides are TGCGCCAGCAGCTTGTCTACCGTGGGTGAAGCTTTCTTT. Translated: CASSLSTVGEAFF.

This rearrangement joins TRBV24-1 to TRBJ2-5, with a tentative D call TRBD1 (6 bases). The CDR3 sequence is 15 residues long. The V end lost 4 bases, the J end lost 5 bases, and 16 bases lay between the germline ends. Germline V gene sequence: CDR1 KGHDR, CDR2 SFDVKD. CDR3 nucleotide sequence: TGTGCCACCAGTGACCCAAACAGGGATAGGGAGACCCAGTACTTC. Amino acid sequence: CATSDPNRDRETQYF.

The chain recombines TRBV2 with TRBJ2-3, with D perhaps matching TRBD2 (5 bases). Per the germline V gene, CDR1 is SNHLY and CDR2 is FYNNEI. V was pared by 4 bases and J by 0 bases, with 8 bases between. This CDR3 comprises 14 residues. The CDR3 spells CASSAQRSTDTQYF. CDR3 nucleotides: TGTGCCAGCAGTGCCCAGCGGAGCACAGATACGCAGTATTTT. Supplemented by reference TRBV2 and TRBJ2-3, the full variable domain reads EPEVTQTPSHQVTQMGQEVILRCVPISNHLYFYWYRQILGQKVEFLVSFYNNEISEKSEIFDDQFSVERPDGSNFTLKIRSTKLEDSAMYFCASSAQRSTDTQYFGPGTRLTVL.

This clone was observed a single time. V usage is TRBV7-8 and J usage is TRBJ2-3; no definite D call. This CDR3 is 13 amino acids long. The germline V and J ends were trimmed by 2 bases and 0 bases, with 3 bases remaining between them. Per germline, CDR1 SGHVS and CDR2 FQNEAQ. This CDR3 reads CASSLPSTDTQYF. The CDR3 DNA reads TGTGCCAGCAGCTTACCGAGCACAGATACGCAGTATTTT.

This sequence joins TRBV6-5 and TRBJ2-7; D is possibly TRBD1 (5 bases). With 2 bases removed from V and 0 bases from J, the gap between germline ends came to 11 bases. The CDR3 is 15 amino acids. In germline, CDR1 is MNHEY, CDR2 SVGAGI. CDR3 nucleotides: TGTGCCAGCAGTTACGAGGACACCGGCTCCTACGAGCAGTACTTC. It encodes CASSYEDTGSYEQYF.

The chain couples TRBV7-8 to TRBJ2-5; 8 bases line up with TRBD1. The CDR3 has 17 amino acids. Germline V lookup: CDR1 SGHVS, CDR2 FQNEAQ. The V gene end was trimmed by 2 bases and the J gene end by 1 base; junction bases not matched to a gene: 9. CDR3 in DNA: TGTGCCAGCAGCTTAACGACAGGGGAATACTCCCAAGAGACCCAGTACTTC. Its protein is CASSLTTGEYSQETQYF.

V is TRBV21-1 and J is TRBJ2-7; the table's D call, TRBD1, has no DNA check behind it. TRBV21-1 is a pseudogene locus. This CDR3 comprises 16 residues. The CDR3 DNA sequence: TGTGCCAGCAGACGGGGGGGGACAGGGCGATCCTACGAGCAGTACTTC. Protein: CASRRGGTGRSYEQYF.

The chain couples TRBV7-2 to TRBJ1-6; D might be TRBD1 (6 bases). CDR1 and CDR2 from the germline V gene are SGHTA and FQGNSA. The germline V and J ends were trimmed by 10 bases and 2 bases, with 18 bases remaining between them. The CDR3 spans 16 residues. CDR3 sequence (DNA): TGTGCCACCCTGCCTAGGGGGTCCACCTATAATTCACCCCTCCACTTT. This gives the protein CATLPRGSTYNSPLHF.

This chain links TRBV9 with TRBJ2-5, with 9 bases identical to TRBD1. The V gene's germline CDR1 is SGDLS and CDR2 YYNGEE. V lost 2 bases, J lost 5 bases, and 10 bases stayed unmatched. The CDR3 length is 16 residues. CDR3 region: CASSVSQQGAGETQYF. CDR3 nucleotides: TGTGCCAGCAGCGTGTCTCAACAGGGGGCTGGGGAGACCCAGTACTTC. The whole variable domain, remainder taken from reference TRBV9 and TRBJ2-5, is DSGVTQTPKHLITATGQRVTLRCSPRSGDLSVYWYQQSLDQGLQFLIQYYNGEERAKGNILERFSAQQFPDLHSELNLSSLELGDSALYFCASSVSQQGAGETQYFGPGTRLLVL.

The chain carries TRBV9 and TRBJ2-3; TRBD2 matches at 12 bases. V was pared by 4 bases and J by 1 base, with 4 bases of the junction left unmatched. CDR1 is SGDLS, CDR2 YYNGEE, per germline. The CDR3 is made up of 16 amino acids. CDR3 DNA: TGTGCCAGCAGCCCGAGACTAGCGGGAGGCACAGATACGCAGTATTTT. Protein: CASSPRLAGGTDTQYF.

This chain links TRBV29-1 with TRBJ1-2, with unresolved D. The CDR3 is 12 residues long. In germline, CDR1 is SQVTM, CDR2 ANQGSEA. Trimming left V 0 bases short and J 6 bases short, with 8 bases between. CDR3 sequence reads: CSVEDQWNGYTF. Written as DNA, the CDR3 is TGCAGCGTTGAAGATCAATGGAATGGCTACACCTTC.

The J gene is TRBJ1-6, the V gene TRBV21-1. TRBV21-1 corresponds to a pseudogene. The CDR3 length is 13 residues. DNA for the CDR3: TGTGCCAGCAGCAGGGTTATGGGTTCACCCCTCCACTTT. Its protein is CASSRVMGSPLHF.

The chain joins TRBV3-1 (or the pseudogene TRBV3-2) to TRBJ1-4, with D hard to call. Germline V gives CDR1 LGHDT, CDR2 YNNKEL (reference sequence). CDR3 size: 15 residues. V lost 1 base and J lost 3, with 9 bases in between. Here the CDR3 reads CASSQGQTANEKLFF. The CDR3 DNA reads TGTGCCAGCAGCCAAGGGCAGACGGCTAATGAAAAACTGTTTTTT.

The V and J genes are TRBV15 and TRBJ1-2; D possibly corresponds to TRBD1 (6 bases). V was cut by 6 bases and J by 2 bases, with 16 bases left in between. CDR3 length: 15 residues. Germline assignment: CDR1 LNHNV and CDR2 YYDKDF (reference sequence). This CDR3 is CATSISWTDNYGYTF. In nucleotides, the CDR3 is TGTGCCACCAGTATTTCGTGGACAGACAACTATGGCTACACCTTC.

The rearrangement links TRBV6-6 to TRBJ1-5, with TRBD1 identical over 9 bases. Germline V CDR1 and CDR2: MNHNY, SVGAGI (reference sequence). The ends lost 5 bases at V and 0 bases at J; junction bases unmatched: 14. The CDR3 runs to 19 residues. The CDR3 nucleotides are TGTGCCAGCAGTCCAAGACAGGGGGGTAATTTTAATAGCAATCAGCCCCAGCATTTT. Residues: CASSPRQGGNFNSNQPQHF.

The chain employs TRBV29-1 and TRBJ1-1, with D hard to call. Germline V gives CDR1 SQVTM, CDR2 ANQGSEA. This CDR3 contains 11 residues. Deletions cut 0 bases from V and 11 bases from J, with 10 bases between. The CDR3 DNA is TGCAGCGTTGAAGATGACCCTTGGGCTTTCTTT. Translated, it gives CSVEDDPWAFF.

V and J are TRBV10-3 and TRBJ2-1; possibly TRBD2 for D (6 bases). V was cut by 0 bases and J by 8 bases, with 11 bases left in between. Germline V lookup: CDR1 ENHRY, CDR2 SYGVKD. There are 14 residues in the CDR3. The CDR3 reads CAISESREVDEQFF. In nucleotides, the CDR3 is TGTGCCATCAGTGAGTCTAGGGAGGTCGATGAGCAGTTCTTC.

This chain links TRBV7-9 with TRBJ2-7; TRBD2 is a possible D gene (5 bases). Trimming stripped 4 bases from V and 5 bases from J, with 15 bases between. The CDR3 is 14 residues long. Germline V lookup: CDR1 SEHNR, CDR2 FQNEAQ (reference sequence). Here the CDR3 reads CASSSVIEGNEQYF. DNA of the CDR3: TGTGCCAGCAGCTCGGTTATTGAGGGCAACGAGCAGTACTTC.

The CDR3 DNA is TGCAGCGGGGCAGGTTTGGGTAACACTGAAGCTTTCTTT. Translated, it gives CSGAGLGNTEAFF. The chain links TRBV29-1 to TRBJ1-1; D is undetermined. The V and J ends lost 7 bases and 2 bases respectively, with 14 bases between them. CDR3 length: 13 amino acids. CDR1 and CDR2 (germline): SQVTM, ANQGSEA. The full variable domain, completed using reference TRBV29-1 and TRBJ1-1, is SAVISQKPSRDICQRGTSLTIQCQVDSQVTMMFWYRQQPGQSLTLIATANQGSEATYESGFVIDKFPISRPNLTFSTLTVSNMSPEDSSIYLCSGAGLGNTEAFFGQGTRLTVV.

This rearrangement joins TRBV5-1 to TRBJ1-6, with D uncertain. Trimming cost V 4 bases and J 7 bases, with 15 bases left between them. Germline loops: CDR1 SGHRS, CDR2 YFSETQ. CDR3 length: 15 amino acids. CDR3 sequence reads: CASSEFSGDNSPLHF. In nucleotides, the CDR3 is TGCGCCAGCAGCGAATTCAGCGGAGACAATTCACCCCTCCACTTT.

The genes are TRBV5-4 and TRBJ1-3, with D possibly being TRBD1 (5 bases). V shed 4 bases and J shed 3 bases, with 17 bases lying between them. The CDR3 is made up of 16 amino acids. Germline values: CDR1 SGHNT, CDR2 YYREEE (reference sequence). The CDR3 region is CASSLRDWGSGNTIYF. The CDR3 DNA reads TGTGCCAGCAGCCTTCGGGACTGGGGCAGTGGAAACACCATATATTTT.

V gene TRBV27 combines with J gene TRBJ1-4; 8 nucleotides align to TRBD1. CDR3 length: 16 residues. The trim removed 2 bases at V and 5 bases at J, leaving 7 bases unmatched. Germline CDR1 MNHEY, CDR2 SMNVEV (reference sequence). CDR3 coding DNA: TGTGCCAGCAGTTTACTCCGGACAGGGAAAAATGAAAAACTGTTTTTT. The encoded protein is CASSLLRTGKNEKLFF.

The CDR3 DNA reads TGTGCCAGCAATCAACTAGCGGGTTCCCTCCCGTTCTTC. Amino acids: CASNQLAGSLPFF. The gene calls are TRBV27 and TRBJ2-1; TRBD2 matches at 9 bases. The CDR3 extends over 13 amino acids. From germline, CDR1 is MNHEY and CDR2 SMNVEV (reference sequence). Trimming removed 7 bases from V and 15 bases from J; junction bases left unmatched: 13.